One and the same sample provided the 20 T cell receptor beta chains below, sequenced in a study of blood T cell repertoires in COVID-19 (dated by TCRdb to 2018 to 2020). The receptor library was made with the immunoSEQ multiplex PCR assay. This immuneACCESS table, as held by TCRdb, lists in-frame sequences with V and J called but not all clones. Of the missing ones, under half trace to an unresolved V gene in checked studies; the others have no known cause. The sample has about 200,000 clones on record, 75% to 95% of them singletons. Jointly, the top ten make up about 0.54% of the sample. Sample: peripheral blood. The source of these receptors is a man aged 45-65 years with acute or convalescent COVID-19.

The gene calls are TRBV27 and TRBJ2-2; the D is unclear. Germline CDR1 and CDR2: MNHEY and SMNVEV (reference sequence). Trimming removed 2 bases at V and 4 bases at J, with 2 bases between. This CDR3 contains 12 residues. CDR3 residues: CASSLRTGELFF. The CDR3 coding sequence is TGTGCCAGCAGTTTACGCACCGGGGAGCTGTTTTTT.

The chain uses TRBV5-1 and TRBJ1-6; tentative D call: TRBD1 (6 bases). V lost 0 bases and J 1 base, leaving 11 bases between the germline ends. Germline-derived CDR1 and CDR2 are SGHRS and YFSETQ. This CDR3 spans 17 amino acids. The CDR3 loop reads CASSLGGPGSYNSPLHF. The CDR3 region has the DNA TGCGCCAGCAGCTTGGGGGGGCCAGGGTCCTATAATTCACCCCTCCACTTT.

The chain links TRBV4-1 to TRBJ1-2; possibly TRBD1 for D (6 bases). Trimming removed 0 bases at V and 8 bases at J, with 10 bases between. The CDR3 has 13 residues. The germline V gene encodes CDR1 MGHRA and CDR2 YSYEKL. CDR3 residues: CASSQENRDGYTF. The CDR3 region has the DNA TGCGCCAGCAGCCAAGAAAACAGGGACGGCTACACCTTC.

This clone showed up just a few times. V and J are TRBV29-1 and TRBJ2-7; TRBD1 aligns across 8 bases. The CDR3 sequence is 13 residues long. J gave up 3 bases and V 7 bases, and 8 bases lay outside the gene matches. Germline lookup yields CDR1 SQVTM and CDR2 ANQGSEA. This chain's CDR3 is CSAEDRASYEQYF. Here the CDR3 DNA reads TGCAGCGCCGAGGACAGGGCAAGCTACGAGCAGTACTTC.

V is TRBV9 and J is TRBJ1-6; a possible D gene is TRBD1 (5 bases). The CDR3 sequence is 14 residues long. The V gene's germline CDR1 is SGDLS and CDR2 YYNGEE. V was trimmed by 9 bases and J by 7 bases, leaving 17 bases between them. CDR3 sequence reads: CATSEGQLNSPLHF. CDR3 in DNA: TGTGCCACCTCGGAAGGACAACTGAATTCACCCCTCCACTTT.

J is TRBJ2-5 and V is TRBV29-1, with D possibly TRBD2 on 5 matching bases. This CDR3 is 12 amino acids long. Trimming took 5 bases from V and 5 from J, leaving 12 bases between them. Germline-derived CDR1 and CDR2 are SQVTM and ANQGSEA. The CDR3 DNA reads TGCAGCGTTATTCCGGGAACGGAGACCCAGTACTTC. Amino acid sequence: CSVIPGTETQYF.

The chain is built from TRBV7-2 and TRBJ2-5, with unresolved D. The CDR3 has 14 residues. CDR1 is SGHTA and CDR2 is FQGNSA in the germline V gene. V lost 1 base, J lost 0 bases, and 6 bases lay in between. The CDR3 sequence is CASSLGVYQETQYF. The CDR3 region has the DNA TGTGCCAGCAGCTTAGGAGTGTACCAAGAGACCCAGTACTTC.

The CDR3 is CASSPLGQNYEQYF. The CDR3 bases are TGTGCCAGCAGTCCCCTTGGTCAGAACTACGAGCAGTACTTC. V usage is TRBV28 and J usage is TRBJ2-7; D is ambiguous. V was trimmed by 5 bases and J by 3 bases, leaving 14 bases between them. The CDR3 has 14 residues. The germline V gene has CDR1 MDHEN and CDR2 SYDVKM.

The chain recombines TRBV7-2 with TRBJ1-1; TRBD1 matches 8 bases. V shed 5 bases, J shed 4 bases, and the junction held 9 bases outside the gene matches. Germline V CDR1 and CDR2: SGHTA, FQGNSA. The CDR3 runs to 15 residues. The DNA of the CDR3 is TGTGCCAGCAGCCCTAAACAGGGGGGGGTCACTGAAGCTTTCTTT. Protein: CASSPKQGGVTEAFF.

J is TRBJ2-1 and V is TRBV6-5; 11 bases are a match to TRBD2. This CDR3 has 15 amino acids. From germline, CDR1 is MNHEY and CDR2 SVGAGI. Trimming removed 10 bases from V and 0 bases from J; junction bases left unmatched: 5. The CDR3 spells CATPGTSGSYNEQFF. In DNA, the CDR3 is TGTGCCACCCCCGGGACTAGCGGCTCCTACAATGAGCAGTTCTTC.

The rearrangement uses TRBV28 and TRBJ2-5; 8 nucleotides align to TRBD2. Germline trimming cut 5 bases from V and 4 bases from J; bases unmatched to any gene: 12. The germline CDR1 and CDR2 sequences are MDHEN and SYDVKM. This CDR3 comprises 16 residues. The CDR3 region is CASSPRGGLVSETQYF. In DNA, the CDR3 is TGTGCCAGCAGTCCGCGAGGGGGACTAGTGTCAGAGACCCAGTACTTC. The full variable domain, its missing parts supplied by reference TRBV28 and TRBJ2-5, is DVKVTQSSRYLVKRTGEKVFLECVQDMDHENMFWYRQDPGLGLRLIYFSYDVKMKEKGDIPEGYSVSREKKERFSLILESASTNQTSMYLCASSPRGGLVSETQYFGPGTRLLVL.

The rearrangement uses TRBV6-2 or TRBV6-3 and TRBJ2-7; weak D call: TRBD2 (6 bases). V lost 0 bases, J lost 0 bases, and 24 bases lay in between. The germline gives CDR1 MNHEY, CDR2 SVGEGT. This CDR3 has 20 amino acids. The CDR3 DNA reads TGTGCCAGCAGTTACTCGACGGCTAGCGAGAACCGCGCAAGCTCCTACGAGCAGTACTTC. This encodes CASSYSTASENRASSYEQYF.

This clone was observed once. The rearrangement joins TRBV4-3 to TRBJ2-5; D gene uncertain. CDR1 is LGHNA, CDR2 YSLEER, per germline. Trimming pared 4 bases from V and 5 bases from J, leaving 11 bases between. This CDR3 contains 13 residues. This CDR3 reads CASSPKTGETQYF. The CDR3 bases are TGCGCCAGCAGCCCAAAAACCGGGGAGACCCAGTACTTC.

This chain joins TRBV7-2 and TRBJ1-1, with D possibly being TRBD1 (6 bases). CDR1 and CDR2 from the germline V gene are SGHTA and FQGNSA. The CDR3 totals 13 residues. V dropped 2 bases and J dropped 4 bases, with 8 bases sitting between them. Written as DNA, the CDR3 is TGTGCCAGCAGCTTACAGGGGAGCACTGAAGCTTTCTTT. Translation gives CASSLQGSTEAFF.

CDR3 sequence reads: CASTPPEGYIQYF. The CDR3 DNA sequence: TGTGCCAGCACTCCTCCGGAGGGGTACATTCAGTACTTC. This rearrangement joins TRBV28 to TRBJ2-4, with D perhaps TRBD2 (6 bases). Germline V gene sequence: CDR1 MDHEN, CDR2 SYDVKM. CDR3 length equals 13 residues. The V gene lost 7 bases and the J gene lost 8 bases, with 15 bases spanning the gap.

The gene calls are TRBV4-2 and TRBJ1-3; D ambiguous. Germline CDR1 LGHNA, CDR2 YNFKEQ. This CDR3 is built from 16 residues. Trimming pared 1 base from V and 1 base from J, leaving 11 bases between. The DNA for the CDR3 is TGTGCCAGCAGCCAAGTTTCCACAGCTTCTGGAAACACCATATATTTT. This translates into CASSQVSTASGNTIYF.

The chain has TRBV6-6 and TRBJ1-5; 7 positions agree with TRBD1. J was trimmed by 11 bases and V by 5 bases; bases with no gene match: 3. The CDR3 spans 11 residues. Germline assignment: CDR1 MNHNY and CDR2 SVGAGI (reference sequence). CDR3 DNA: TGTGCCAGCAGTACAACAGGGGCCCAGCATTTT. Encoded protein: CASSTTGAQHF.

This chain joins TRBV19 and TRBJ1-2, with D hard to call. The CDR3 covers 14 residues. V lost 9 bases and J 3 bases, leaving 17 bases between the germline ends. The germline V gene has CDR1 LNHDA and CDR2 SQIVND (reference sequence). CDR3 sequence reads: CASHAGDSYYGYTF. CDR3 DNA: TGTGCCAGCCATGCTGGAGACTCTTACTATGGCTACACCTTC.

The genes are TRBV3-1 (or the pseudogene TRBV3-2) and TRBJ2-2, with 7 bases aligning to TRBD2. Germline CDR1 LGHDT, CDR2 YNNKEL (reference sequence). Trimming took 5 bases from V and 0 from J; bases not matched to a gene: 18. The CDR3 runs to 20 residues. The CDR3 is CASSALWLAATFANTGELFF. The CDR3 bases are TGTGCCAGCAGCGCCCTTTGGCTAGCGGCAACATTCGCGAACACCGGGGAGCTGTTTTTT.

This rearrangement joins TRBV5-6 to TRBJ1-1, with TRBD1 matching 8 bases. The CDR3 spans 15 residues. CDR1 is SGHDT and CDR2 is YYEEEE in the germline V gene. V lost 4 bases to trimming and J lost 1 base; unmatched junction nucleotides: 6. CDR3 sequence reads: CASSTITGGNTEAFF. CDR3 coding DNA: TGTGCCAGCAGCACCATTACAGGGGGGAACACTGAAGCTTTCTTT.